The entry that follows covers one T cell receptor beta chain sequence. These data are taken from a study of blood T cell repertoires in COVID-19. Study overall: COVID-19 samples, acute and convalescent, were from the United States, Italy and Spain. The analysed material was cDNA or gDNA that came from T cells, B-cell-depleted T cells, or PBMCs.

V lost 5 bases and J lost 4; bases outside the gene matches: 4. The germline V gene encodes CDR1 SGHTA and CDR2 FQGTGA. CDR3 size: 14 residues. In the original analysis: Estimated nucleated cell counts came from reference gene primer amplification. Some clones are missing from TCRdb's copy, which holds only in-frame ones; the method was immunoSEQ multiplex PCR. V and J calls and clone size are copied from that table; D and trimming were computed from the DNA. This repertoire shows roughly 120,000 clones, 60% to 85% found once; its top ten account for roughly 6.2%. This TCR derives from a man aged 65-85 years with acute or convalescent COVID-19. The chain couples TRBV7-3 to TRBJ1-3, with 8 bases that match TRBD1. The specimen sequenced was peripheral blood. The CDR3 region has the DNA TGTGCCAGCAGCCCGGACAGGGAAGGAAACACCATATATTTT. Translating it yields CASSPDREGNTIYF.